This T cell receptor (beta chain) appears in the sequencing data of a study of early T cells in non-severe SARS-CoV-2 infection. Study summary: The input, bulk RNA from unsorted whole blood, was sequenced, and chains were unpaired. Study observations and caveats: Matching against VDJdb likely underestimated virus-specific expansions, favoring anti-spike CD8.

Individually, cDNA molecules had unique molecular identifiers attached to them. Each CDR3 protein is one row after TCRdb ran MiXCR on the 5' RACE reads. This sample yields 85,000 to 90,000 distinct CDR3 sequences, of which approximately 14% are seen a single time; around 0.5% belongs to the top ten. The CDR3 extends over 15 amino acids. Germline-derived CDR1 and CDR2 are MDHEN and SYDVKM. V was pared by 0 bases and J by 2 bases, with 7 bases between. Remarks on this clonotype: Its antigen remains unknown.

This TCR came from an adult who was a healthcare worker with PCR-confirmed SARS-CoV-2 infection or an uninfected control (not recorded which). The sequencing input was whole blood. This chain uses TRBV28 with TRBJ2-2, with D possibly being TRBD1 (5 bases). The CDR3 region has the DNA TGTGCCAGCAGTTTATGGCAGGGAAACACCGGGGAGCTGTTTTTT. This sequence encodes CASSLWQGNTGELFF.